A selection of T cell receptor beta chains follows, all from one sample in a study of beta chain features in type 1 diabetes. Profiled with immunoSEQ multiplex PCR; TCRdb holds only in-frame clones, not every one. The sample shows about 110,000 clones, roughly 40% of them seen only once. Sequenced sample: stem cell memory CD4+ T cells from blood. Receptors were obtained from a woman between 18 and 30 years old in good health. CDR3s leave out the opening cysteine and the closing phenylalanine or tryptophan. The D gene is left open where the match is weak.

D gene: TRBD2; V gene: TRBV5-1; J gene: TRBJ2-7; CDR3 protein: ASRTLAGSSYEQY
D gene: .; V gene: TRBV27; J gene: TRBJ2-2; CDR3 protein: ASSLRFWGTKYAGELF
D gene: .; V gene: TRBV30; J gene: TRBJ1-1; CDR3 protein: AWRWGRLEAF
D gene: .; V gene: TRBV4-2; J gene: TRBJ2-7; CDR3 protein: ASSPGAASVYEQY
D gene: TRBD2; V gene: TRBV5-1; J gene: TRBJ2-5; CDR3 protein: ASGGGLAAQETQY
D gene: TRBD2; V gene: TRBV19; J gene: TRBJ2-1; CDR3 protein: ASSMVAGLNEQF
D gene: TRBD1; V gene: TRBV27; J gene: TRBJ2-7; CDR3 protein: ASSPKGQGRPNEQY
D gene: .; V gene: TRBV5-4; J gene: TRBJ1-5; CDR3 protein: ASSLGQHQPQH
D gene: TRBD1; V gene: TRBV6-5; J gene: TRBJ2-3; CDR3 protein: ASSHQGASTDTQY
D gene: TRBD2; V gene: TRBV7-6; J gene: TRBJ2-7; CDR3 protein: ASSLGGGLLGEQY
D gene: .; V gene: TRBV19; J gene: TRBJ2-6; CDR3 protein: ASSARIRSGANVLT
D gene: .; V gene: TRBV7-9; J gene: TRBJ1-5; CDR3 protein: ASSLGGPVPQH
D gene: .; V gene: TRBV28; J gene: TRBJ2-7; CDR3 protein: ASSIPDGRRYEQY
D gene: .; V gene: TRBV6-5; J gene: TRBJ2-3; CDR3 protein: ASSSSTSSTDTQY
D gene: TRBD1; V gene: TRBV10-3; J gene: TRBJ2-7; CDR3 protein: AISLQGYEQY
D gene: TRBD2; V gene: TRBV7-9; J gene: TRBJ2-5; CDR3 protein: ASSLVKLAGETQY
D gene: TRBD1; V gene: TRBV19; J gene: TRBJ2-7; CDR3 protein: ASRVSGTGNYEQY
D gene: TRBD1; V gene: TRBV15; J gene: TRBJ2-5; CDR3 protein: ATSRGDRGFQETQY
D gene: TRBD1; V gene: TRBV28; J gene: TRBJ2-4; CDR3 protein: ASSSAGTGANIQY
D gene: TRBD1; V gene: TRBV7-9; J gene: TRBJ1-5; CDR3 protein: ASRGGQVNQPQH
D gene: TRBD1; V gene: TRBV19; J gene: TRBJ1-2; CDR3 protein: ASSGQGAYGYT
D gene: TRBD1; V gene: TRBV7-2; J gene: TRBJ1-4; CDR3 protein: ASSLGPQGPAELF
D gene: TRBD2; V gene: TRBV9; J gene: TRBJ2-7; CDR3 protein: ASSAHGRRESYEQY
D gene: TRBD1; V gene: TRBV7-9; J gene: TRBJ1-2; CDR3 protein: ASSADPGGGGYT
D gene: .; V gene: TRBV6-6; J gene: TRBJ2-1; CDR3 protein: ASSYPGGSDEQF
D gene: TRBD1; V gene: TRBV28; J gene: TRBJ2-7; CDR3 protein: ASRGSGGFYEQY
D gene: .; V gene: TRBV18; J gene: TRBJ1-5; CDR3 protein: ASSQGGNQPQH
D gene: TRBD1; V gene: TRBV25-1; J gene: TRBJ2-1; CDR3 protein: ASQGAESYNEQF
D gene: TRBD2; V gene: TRBV18; J gene: TRBJ2-3; CDR3 protein: ASSPGLAGDTQY
D gene: TRBD1; V gene: TRBV2; J gene: TRBJ2-1; CDR3 protein: ASSAGTGGRLEQF
D gene: .; V gene: TRBV5-1; J gene: TRBJ1-1; CDR3 protein: ASNSLGVNTEAF
D gene: TRBD1; V gene: TRBV7-8; J gene: TRBJ1-1; CDR3 protein: ASSPRQGIPSEAF
D gene: .; V gene: TRBV5-1; J gene: TRBJ2-2; CDR3 protein: ASSTLGDTGELF
D gene: TRBD1; V gene: TRBV28; J gene: TRBJ1-1; CDR3 protein: ASSTLTGKTEAF
D gene: TRBD1; V gene: TRBV2; J gene: TRBJ2-5; CDR3 protein: ASGNRGRRETQY
D gene: .; V gene: TRBV12-5; J gene: TRBJ2-1; CDR3 protein: ASGQTAAGGNEQF
D gene: .; V gene: TRBV2; J gene: TRBJ2-5; CDR3 protein: ASSEQGEAQY
D gene: TRBD2; V gene: TRBV29-1; J gene: TRBJ2-1; CDR3 protein: SVERGALINEQF
D gene: .; V gene: TRBV7-2; J gene: TRBJ2-1; CDR3 protein: ASSLVFWSSYNEQF
D gene: TRBD2; V gene: TRBV18; J gene: TRBJ2-2; CDR3 protein: ASSSGLGGITGELF
D gene: TRBD1; V gene: TRBV30; J gene: TRBJ2-5; CDR3 protein: AWSPWTGNYQETQY
D gene: TRBD1; V gene: TRBV27; J gene: TRBJ2-2; CDR3 protein: ASSNIQGSTGELF
D gene: TRBD2; V gene: TRBV10-3; J gene: TRBJ2-1; CDR3 protein: AIARDSGRANEQF
D gene: .; V gene: TRBV28; J gene: TRBJ1-2; CDR3 protein: ASTWGGRGNYGYT
D gene: .; V gene: TRBV19; J gene: TRBJ1-2; CDR3 protein: ASSMPGERYGYT
D gene: TRBD2; V gene: TRBV5-1; J gene: TRBJ2-7; CDR3 protein: ASSLSGRGIAYEQY
D gene: .; V gene: TRBV11-2; J gene: TRBJ2-1; CDR3 protein: ASSLSGSYNEQF
D gene: .; V gene: TRBV7-9; J gene: TRBJ2-7; CDR3 protein: ASSLDGRPYEQY
D gene: .; V gene: TRBV6-5; J gene: TRBJ1-1; CDR3 protein: ASSYELGNTEAF
D gene: TRBD2; V gene: TRBV7-9; J gene: TRBJ2-2; CDR3 protein: ASRSAGYTGELF
D gene: .; V gene: TRBV30; J gene: TRBJ2-5; CDR3 protein: AWRSYQETQY
D gene: .; V gene: TRBV18; J gene: TRBJ1-1; CDR3 protein: ASSPQGWLTEAF
D gene: TRBD1; V gene: TRBV7-2; J gene: TRBJ1-2; CDR3 protein: ASSWTGDYGYT
D gene: .; V gene: TRBV5-1; J gene: TRBJ1-1; CDR3 protein: ASSIDRNTEAF
D gene: .; V gene: TRBV15; J gene: TRBJ1-5; CDR3 protein: ATSRGQGHNQPQH
D gene: TRBD1; V gene: TRBV5-1; J gene: TRBJ1-2; CDR3 protein: ASSLTGIGYT